One and the same sample provided the 26 T cell receptor beta chains below, sequenced in a study of T cells in Graves' hyperthyroidism and ophthalmopathy. Regions amplified from RNA transcripts were the TCR beta CDR3 regions. The TCR CDR3 was amplified in a first-round RT-PCR using the HTBI primer set. One entry per CDR3 protein, called by TCRdb with MiXCR from the multiplex PCR reads. In the table there are roughly 530,000 distinct CDR3 sequences, roughly a sixth of which are singletons. Source material: blood. These receptors originate from a woman under 30 with Graves' ophthalmopathy.

This clonotype was counted ten times or more. The chain is built from TRBV28 and TRBJ2-1; TRBD2 aligns across 11 bases. Germline CDR1 MDHEN, CDR2 SYDVKM. The CDR3 is 18 residues long. J lost 0 bases, V lost 5 bases, and 9 bases had no gene match. The DNA for the CDR3 is TGTGCCAGCAGTCGGGCTAGCGGGGGGCTCAGCTCCTACAATGAGCAGTTCTTC. As protein: CASSRASGGLSSYNEQFF.

The table lists this clonotype with a count of one. The chain employs TRBV27 and TRBJ2-2; 8 nucleotides agree with TRBD1. Germline CDR1 reads MNHEY; CDR2 reads SMNVEV (reference sequence). J was trimmed by 3 bases and V by 5 bases; bases with no gene match: 5. This CDR3 contains 15 residues. The CDR3 protein is CASSPGQGDTGELFF. The CDR3 coding sequence is TGTGCCAGCAGTCCCGGACAGGGAGACACCGGGGAGCTGTTTTTT.

Many counts were recorded for this clonotype. The gene calls are TRBV29-1 and TRBJ2-5; 12 bases map to TRBD1. The CDR3 totals 14 residues. Germline-derived CDR1 and CDR2 are SQVTM and ANQGSEA. V was clipped by 6 bases and J by 5 bases; unmatched bases: 7. The CDR3 region has the DNA TGCAGCGTGCGTGGGACAGGGGGCTGGGAGACCCAGTACTTC. Protein sequence: CSVRGTGGWETQYF.

This clonotype has only a few counts. The chain's CDR3 is CSAASGANVLTF. The CDR3 nucleotides are TGCAGTGCTGCTTCTGGGGCCAACGTCCTGACTTTC. The genes are TRBV20-1 and TRBJ2-6; no clear D. The V and J ends lost 5 bases and 1 base respectively, with 3 bases between them. This CDR3 is built from 12 residues. Germline V CDR1 and CDR2: DFQATT, SNEGSKA (reference sequence).

The chain couples TRBV9 to TRBJ2-2; 9 bases are a match to TRBD1. The CDR3 contains 17 residues. V lost 1 base, J lost 2 bases, and 6 bases stayed unmatched. Germline CDR1 and CDR2: SGDLS and YYNGEE. The CDR3 region has the DNA TGTGCCAGCAGCGTACTCCCGGGACAGGGAAACACCGGGGAGCTGTTTTTT. Its translation is CASSVLPGQGNTGELFF.

This clonotype was counted at least ten times. The chain carries TRBV28 and TRBJ2-5, with no clear D. The CDR3 consists of 11 residues. Looked up from germline, CDR1 is MDHEN and CDR2 is SYDVKM. Trimming took off 3 bases at V and 11 bases at J, with 10 bases between the two ends. The CDR3 loop is CASSFRDLQYF. The CDR3 DNA follows: TGTGCCAGCAGTTTTAGGGATCTTCAGTACTTC.

This clonotype was seen at least ten times. V usage is TRBV6-2 or TRBV6-3 and J usage is TRBJ2-5; 9 bases agree with TRBD2. This CDR3 spans 16 amino acids. With V trimmed by 2 bases and J by 4 bases, 8 bases remained unmatched. The V gene's germline CDR1 is MNHEY and CDR2 SVGEGT. This chain's CDR3 is CASSYMTSGTGETQYF. The CDR3 DNA is TGTGCCAGCAGTTACATGACTAGCGGAACTGGAGAGACCCAGTACTTC.

The CDR3 region has the DNA TGTGCCAGCAGTTACGACCGAGAAAAACTGTTTTTT. This translates into CASSYDREKLFF. The J gene is TRBJ1-4, the V gene TRBV6-5; D is uncertain. This CDR3 comprises 12 residues. Germline-derived CDR1 and CDR2 are MNHEY and SVGAGI. With 2 bases removed from V and 8 bases from J, the gap between germline ends came to 6 bases.

The V and J genes are TRBV28 and TRBJ2-1; D is possibly TRBD2 (6 bases). V dropped 7 bases and J dropped 8 bases, with 27 bases sitting between them. The CDR3 spans 17 residues. Looked up from germline, CDR1 is MDHEN and CDR2 is SYDVKM. The CDR3 loop is CASNHPERVRTVDEQFF. CDR3 DNA sequence: TGTGCCAGCAACCACCCTGAGCGGGTGAGAACCGTGGATGAGCAGTTCTTC. Based on the CDR3 plus reference TRBV28 and TRBJ2-1, the full variable domain is DVKVTQSSRYLVKRTGEKVFLECVQDMDHENMFWYRQDPGLGLRLIYFSYDVKMKEKGDIPEGYSVSREKKERFSLILESASTNQTSMYLCASNHPERVRTVDEQFFGPGTRLTVL.

This clonotype was seen ten or more times. The chain links TRBV13 to TRBJ2-7; 7 nucleotides agree with TRBD1. Germline values: CDR1 PRHDT, CDR2 FYEKMQ (reference sequence). V shed 5 bases and J 0 bases; nucleotides not matched to a gene: 7. The CDR3 loop spans 15 amino acids. Here the CDR3 reads CASSIGQAYSYEQYF. The CDR3 region has the DNA TGTGCCAGCAGCATCGGACAGGCGTACTCCTACGAGCAGTACTTC.

The chain employs TRBV19 and TRBJ2-7; 7 bases line up with TRBD2. The CDR3 sequence is 15 residues long. Germline CDR1 is LNHDA and CDR2 is SQIVND (reference sequence). V shed 2 bases, J shed 3 bases, and the junction held 7 bases outside the gene matches. The CDR3 protein is CASSIFAGDRYEQYF. Here the CDR3 DNA reads TGTGCCAGTAGTATATTCGCGGGGGATCGCTACGAGCAGTACTTC.

This clonotype has a count of ten or more. The chain links TRBV3-1 to TRBJ2-3; maybe TRBD2 (5 bases). V lost 5 bases and J 3 bases, leaving 9 bases between the germline ends. CDR1 LGHDT and CDR2 YNNKEL come from the germline V gene (reference sequence). The CDR3 contains 13 residues. This chain's CDR3 is CASSNRGTDTQYF. The CDR3 DNA reads TGTGCCAGCAGCAACCGGGGTACAGATACGCAGTATTTT.

This chain joins TRBV11-2 and TRBJ1-1; TRBD1 might be the D (6 bases). This CDR3 is 16 amino acids long. Germline V lookup: CDR1 SGHAT, CDR2 FQNNGV. Deletions cut 1 base from V and 1 base from J, with 13 bases between. The CDR3 DNA is TGTGCCAGCAGCTTAGGTGGGGGGCGACGGAACACTGAAGCTTTCTTT. It yields the protein CASSLGGGRRNTEAFF. The full variable domain, in which reference TRBV11-2 and TRBJ1-1 provide the parts outside the CDR3, is EAGVAQSPRYKIIEKRQSVAFWCNPISGHATLYWYQQILGQGPKLLIQFQNNGVVDDSQLPKDRFSAERLKGVDSTLKIQPAKLEDSAVYLCASSLGGGRRNTEAFFGQGTRLTVV.

A few counts support this clonotype. J is TRBJ2-7 and V is TRBV10-3, with no clear D. V shed 2 bases and J shed 0 bases, with 8 bases lying between them. Germline V lookup: CDR1 ENHRY, CDR2 SYGVKD. CDR3 length: 14 residues. DNA for the CDR3: TGTGCCATCAGTGAGGTTATGAACTCCTACGAGCAGTACTTC. This encodes CAISEVMNSYEQYF.

In this sample, this clonotype turned up many times. The J gene is TRBJ1-1, the V gene TRBV12-5; D ambiguous. The CDR3 loop spans 13 amino acids. Between the trimmed V and J ends, which lost 0 bases and 6 bases, there was a span of 8 bases. CDR1 is LGHNT and CDR2 is FRNRAP in the germline V gene. The CDR3 DNA reads TGTGCTAGTGGTTTGGTAGGGTTGGCTGAAGCTTTCTTT. Translation gives CASGLVGLAEAFF. Complete variable domain (other parts from reference TRBV12-5 and TRBJ1-1): DARVTQTPRHKVTEMGQEVTMRCQPILGHNTVFWYRQTMMQGLELLAYFRNRAPLDDSGMPKDRFSAEMPDATLATLKIQPSEPRDSAVYFCASGLVGLAEAFFGQGTRLTVV.

This clonotype was observed a handful of times. The J gene is TRBJ2-2, the V gene TRBV2; 8 positions agree with TRBD2. There are 17 residues in the CDR3. Germline loops: CDR1 SNHLY, CDR2 FYNNEI. V shed 10 bases and J 0 bases; nucleotides not matched to a gene: 13. The CDR3 DNA sequence: TGTGCCATACTTGGCGGGGGGCCCAAACCGAACACCGGGGAGCTGTTTTTT. Residues: CAILGGGPKPNTGELFF.

This clonotype was counted ten times or more. The V gene is TRBV7-8, the J gene TRBJ2-3; TRBD2 is a possible D gene (5 bases). The germline V and J ends were trimmed by 1 base and 6 bases, with 11 bases remaining between them. CDR1 is SGHVS, CDR2 FQNEAQ, per germline. The CDR3 has 14 residues. The CDR3 region is CASSLVAIGDTQYF. CDR3 nucleotide sequence: TGTGCCAGCAGCTTAGTAGCGATAGGGGATACGCAGTATTTT.

This clonotype has ten or more counts. The chain has TRBV6-1 and TRBJ2-3; D is ambiguous. The CDR3 is 15 amino acids. Germline CDR1 and CDR2: MNHNS and SASEGT. Trimming stripped 6 bases from V and 6 bases from J, with 19 bases between. Here the CDR3 DNA reads TGTGCCAGCAGCAGATGGGGATCGAAAGGGGATACGCAGTATTTT. Translating gives CASSRWGSKGDTQYF.

The chain couples TRBV27 to TRBJ2-5; TRBD2 matches 8 bases. CDR1 and CDR2 from the germline V gene are MNHEY and SMNVEV (reference sequence). The CDR3 is 13 residues long. V shed 3 bases and J 3 bases; nucleotides not matched to a gene: 0. The CDR3 is CASSLTSEETQYF. The CDR3 DNA sequence: TGTGCCAGCAGTTTGACTAGCGAAGAGACCCAGTACTTC.

This clonotype was counted many times. The chain has TRBV2 and TRBJ2-2; D may be TRBD2 (6 bases). Trimming left V 5 bases short and J 6 bases short, with 13 bases between. The CDR3 is 14 residues long. Germline V gene lookup returns CDR1 SNHLY and CDR2 FYNNEI. The CDR3 loop reads CASSWDRGAGELFF. Here the CDR3 DNA reads TGTGCCAGCAGTTGGGACCGCGGGGCCGGGGAGCTGTTTTTT.

The J gene is TRBJ2-5, the V gene TRBV9; D is ambiguous. V was trimmed by 0 bases and J by 3 bases, leaving 9 bases between them. The germline CDR1 and CDR2 sequences are SGDLS and YYNGEE. The CDR3 is 14 amino acids. The CDR3 spells CASSVENAEETQYF. The CDR3 bases are TGTGCCAGCAGCGTAGAAAACGCCGAAGAGACCCAGTACTTC.

This clonotype was observed at least ten times. This chain uses TRBV24-1 with TRBJ1-5, with D unresolved. This CDR3 region has 17 residues. Germline values: CDR1 KGHDR, CDR2 SFDVKD. The V end was cut by 0 bases, the J end by 4 bases, with 15 bases between. CDR3 bases: TGTGCCACCAGTGATTTGCGTGGAGGGAGTTATAATCAGCCCCAGCATTTT. This sequence encodes CATSDLRGGSYNQPQHF.

This clonotype has only one observation. The CDR3 sequence is CASREQGVNTEAFF. The CDR3 region has the DNA TGTGCCAGCAGGGAACAGGGAGTGAACACTGAAGCTTTCTTT. J is TRBJ1-1 and V is TRBV12-3 or TRBV12-4; D perhaps matches TRBD1 (6 bases). This CDR3 spans 14 amino acids. Deletions cut 6 bases from V and 0 bases from J, with 11 bases between.

This clonotype was observed many times. The chain employs TRBV28 and TRBJ2-7, with 8 nucleotides matching TRBD1. The CDR3 runs to 13 residues. V dropped 6 bases and J dropped 3; count of bases not matched to a gene: 4. CDR1 is MDHEN, CDR2 SYDVKM, per germline. This CDR3 is CASSGQGNYEQYF. CDR3 bases: TGTGCCAGCAGCGGACAGGGCAACTACGAGCAGTACTTC. Based on the CDR3 plus reference TRBV28 and TRBJ2-7, the full variable domain is DVKVTQSSRYLVKRTGEKVFLECVQDMDHENMFWYRQDPGLGLRLIYFSYDVKMKEKGDIPEGYSVSREKKERFSLILESASTNQTSMYLCASSGQGNYEQYFGPGTRLTVT.

This clonotype was counted at least ten times. The rearrangement joins TRBV28 to TRBJ2-1, with 8 positions matching TRBD2. CDR1 MDHEN and CDR2 SYDVKM come from the germline V gene. This CDR3 is built from 19 residues. V was pared by 5 bases and J by 6 bases, with 21 bases of the junction left unmatched. CDR3 sequence (DNA): TGTGCCAGCAGTCCCTTCCACCCTCCCCGAGCGGGAGAGGGCAATGAGCAGTTCTTC. It yields the protein CASSPFHPPRAGEGNEQFF.

The table lists this clonotype with many counts. The V call is TRBV20-1, the J call TRBJ2-1; perhaps TRBD2 as D (5 bases). V was trimmed by 3 bases and J by 5 bases, leaving 17 bases between them. This CDR3 spans 15 amino acids. Germline V CDR1 and CDR2: DFQATT, SNEGSKA (reference sequence). The CDR3 DNA reads as TGCAGTGCTAGTATTCGACCGAGGGCACACAATGAGCAGTTCTTC. Protein: CSASIRPRAHNEQFF.